This paragraph reports one T cell receptor (beta chain). The antigen is undetermined. The record originates from a study of T-cell memory formation after mild COVID-19. Study-level points and caveats: Whereas later expanders leaned CD4+, clones contracting day 15 to 85 showed a balanced CD4/CD8 makeup.

Trimming stripped 4 bases from V and 9 bases from J, with 16 bases between. The CDR3 extends over 14 amino acids. The germline gives CDR1 LGHNA, CDR2 YSLEER. Constant-segment primers were used for 5'RACE, and the resulting TCR alpha and TCR beta cDNA libraries carried sample barcodes and UMIs. TCRdb re-analysed the 5' RACE reads in MiXCR, keeping a single row per CDR3 protein. This repertoire shows about 130,000 distinct CDR3 sequences, about 18% found once; its top ten account for 4% to 6%. The TCR comes from a man aged 18 to 29 who had mild COVID-19 (a few samples of this study predate the infection). Cell type and time point are not known. The sequenced material came from PBMCs or a T cell subset sorted from them (not recorded which). The V call is TRBV4-3, the J call TRBJ2-1; tentative D call: TRBD1 (6 bases). CDR3 loop: CASSRDRQAAEQFF. Written as DNA, the CDR3 is TGCGCCAGCAGCCGCGACCGACAGGCGGCTGAGCAGTTCTTC.